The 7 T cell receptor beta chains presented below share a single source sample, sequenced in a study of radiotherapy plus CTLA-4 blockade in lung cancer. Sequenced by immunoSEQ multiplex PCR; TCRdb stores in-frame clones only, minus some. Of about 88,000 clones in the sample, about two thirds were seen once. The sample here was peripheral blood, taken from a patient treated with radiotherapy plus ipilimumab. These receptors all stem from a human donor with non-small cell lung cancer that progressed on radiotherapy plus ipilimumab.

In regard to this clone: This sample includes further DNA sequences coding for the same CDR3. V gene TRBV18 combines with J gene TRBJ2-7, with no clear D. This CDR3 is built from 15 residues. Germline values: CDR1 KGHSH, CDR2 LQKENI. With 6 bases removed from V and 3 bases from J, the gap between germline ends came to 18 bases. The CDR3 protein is CASSPDGRELYEQYF. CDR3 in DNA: TGTGCCAGCTCCCCAGATGGCAGAGAACTCTACGAGCAGTACTTC.

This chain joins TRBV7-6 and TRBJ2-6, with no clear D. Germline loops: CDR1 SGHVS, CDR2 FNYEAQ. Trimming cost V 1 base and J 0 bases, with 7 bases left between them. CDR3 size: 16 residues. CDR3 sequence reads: CASSLEPLSGANVLTF. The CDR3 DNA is TGTGCCAGCAGCTTAGAACCACTCTCTGGGGCCAACGTCCTGACTTTC.

CDR3 sequence reads: CASSWDNYGYTF. In DNA form, the CDR3 reads TGTGCCAGCAGCTGGGACAACTATGGCTACACCTTC. The chain uses TRBV7-9 and TRBJ1-2; a weak D match, TRBD1 (5 bases). Germline V lookup: CDR1 SEHNR, CDR2 FQNEAQ (reference sequence). V lost 4 bases, J lost 2 bases, and 5 bases lay in between. The CDR3 runs 12 residues.

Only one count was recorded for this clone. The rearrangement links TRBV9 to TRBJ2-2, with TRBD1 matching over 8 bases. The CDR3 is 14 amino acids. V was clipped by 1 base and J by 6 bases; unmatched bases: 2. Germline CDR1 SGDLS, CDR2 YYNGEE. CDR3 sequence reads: CASSVQGAPGELFF. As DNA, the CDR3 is TGTGCCAGCAGCGTACAGGGGGCGCCCGGGGAGCTGTTTTTT.

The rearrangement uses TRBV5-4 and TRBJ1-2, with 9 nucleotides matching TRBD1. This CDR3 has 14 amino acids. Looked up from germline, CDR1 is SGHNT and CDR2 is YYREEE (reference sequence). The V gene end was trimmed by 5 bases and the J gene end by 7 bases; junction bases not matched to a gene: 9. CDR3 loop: CASRLSGTGSGYTF. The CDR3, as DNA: TGTGCCAGCAGGCTATCCGGGACAGGGAGTGGCTACACCTTC.

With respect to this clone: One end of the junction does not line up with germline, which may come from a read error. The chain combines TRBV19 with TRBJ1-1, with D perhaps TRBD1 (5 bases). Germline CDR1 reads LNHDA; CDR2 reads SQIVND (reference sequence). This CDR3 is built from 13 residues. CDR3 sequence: CATSTWEGAEAFF. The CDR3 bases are TGTGCCACTAGTACTTGGGAAGGGGCCGAAGCTTTCTTT.

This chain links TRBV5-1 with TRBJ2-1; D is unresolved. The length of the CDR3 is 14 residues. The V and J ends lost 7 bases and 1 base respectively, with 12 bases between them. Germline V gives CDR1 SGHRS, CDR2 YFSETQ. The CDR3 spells CASGRPESYNEQFF. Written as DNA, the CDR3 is TGCGCCAGCGGTAGGCCGGAGTCCTACAATGAGCAGTTCTTC.